This T cell receptor (beta chain) was captured by sequencing in a study of OX40 agonist ivuxolimab in advanced cancers. Background on the study: The diagnoses of dose-escalation patients were hepatocellular carcinoma, melanoma, renal cell or head and neck cancer.

Clones were sequenced by immunoSEQ multiplex PCR, and TCRdb holds only the in-frame ones, with some missing. The sample consists of 85,000 to 90,000 clones, more than 85% of them appearing once. This CDR3 has 15 residues. Germline trimming cut 3 bases from V and 7 bases from J; bases unmatched to any gene: 8. The germline CDR1 and CDR2 sequences are MRHNA and SNTAGT. Study-wide findings and caveats: It was not determined which antigens were specifically recognized by the peripheral T cells that had undergone clonal expansion. At doses 0.1 to 3.0 mg/kg, CD4+ and CD8+ clones expanded.

Enrollment shut out patients with autoimmune disease history or systemic immunosuppression. Comments on this clone: Its antigen is currently unknown.

This receptor was taken from an adult with an advanced solid tumor such as melanoma, head and neck, liver or kidney cancer. The sample was CD4+ or CD8+ T cells sorted from blood, taken in a trial of the OX40 agonist ivuxolimab. The chain is built from TRBV6-4 and TRBJ2-1; 8 bases agree with TRBD1. The CDR3 loop is CASSDGTGGGNEQFF. The DNA for the CDR3 is TGTGCCAGCAGTGATGGGACAGGAGGTGGGAATGAGCAGTTCTTC.